This T cell receptor beta chain was recorded in a study of Graves' ophthalmopathy and Graves' hyperthyroidism. The authors amplified TCR beta CDR3 regions from RNA transcripts. An initial RT-PCR round employing HTBI primers preceded a second-round multiplex PCR. TCRdb redid the calling of the multiplex PCR reads with MiXCR, one entry per CDR3 protein. The sample yields over 500,000 distinct CDR3 sequences, 22% seen once. The CDR3 has 13 amino acids. J gave up 4 bases and V 4 bases, and 4 bases lay outside the gene matches. From germline, CDR1 is LGHDT and CDR2 YNNKEL (reference sequence). This clonotype has more than one count but fewer than ten. The antigen remains unidentified. Study outcomes and limitations: Most expanded clonotypes from thyroid (those above 0.001 frequency) were also found in blood.

The source is a woman younger than 30 with stable Graves' hyperthyroidism. Some clones in this sample may be carry-over from other donors' samples. The sequenced material came from peripheral blood. The chain uses TRBV3-1 and TRBJ2-7; 7 nucleotides match TRBD1. The CDR3 loop is CASSLVDRYEQYF. The CDR3 nucleotides are TGTGCCAGCAGCCTCGTGGACAGGTACGAGCAGTACTTC.